These T cell receptor beta chains were read from a single sample in a study of cytomegalovirus exposure and HLA in healthy donors. Libraries were prepared by immunoSEQ multiplex PCR; TCRdb keeps only in-frame clonotypes and omits some of them. The sample comprises 85,000 to 100,000 clones, around four fifths of which are singletons, and under 7.5% rests with the top ten. The specimen was PBMCs. These receptors came from a man aged 45-65 years in good health and CMV-seropositive. Both conserved end residues are part of each CDR3. Fields, in order: J gene, clone size, D gene, CDR3 length, V gene, CDR3 protein, CDR3 DNA. D genes are given only for firm matches. A clone size is listed for some rows: how often the clone was seen (once, few, many), or a class if it is expanded.

TRBJ2-7 | - | - | 12 | TRBV30 | CAFGQQAYEQYF | TGTGCCTTCGGACAACAGGCCTACGAGCAGTACTTC
TRBJ1-6 | - | - | 13 | TRBV28 | CASSLRGNSPLHF | TGTGCCAGCAGTTTGCGAGGGAATTCACCCCTCCACTTT
TRBJ2-7 | - | - | 13 | TRBV6-5 | CASSSYLKSEQYF | TGTGCCAGCAGTTCCTACTTAAAATCCGAGCAGTACTTC
TRBJ2-1 | once | - | 16 | TRBV13 | CASSLEGGSSYNEQFF | TGTGCCAGCAGCTTAGAGGGGGGGAGCTCCTACAATGAGCAGTTCTTC
TRBJ2-7 | - | TRBD2 | 13 | TRBV2 | CASRTSGYYEQYF | TGTGCCAGCAGGACTAGCGGGTACTACGAGCAGTACTTC
TRBJ1-5 | - | - | 15 | TRBV7-9 | CASSFGGSSNQPQHF | TGTGCCAGCAGCTTCGGAGGTTCAAGCAATCAGCCCCAGCATTTT
TRBJ1-2 | - | TRBD1 | 14 | TRBV5-1 | CASSFTGARDGYTF | TGCGCCAGCAGCTTTACAGGGGCCCGCGATGGCTACACCTTC
TRBJ2-1 | - | - | 16 | TRBV27 | CASRSGGPSSYNEQFF | TGTGCCAGCAGGTCCGGGGGGCCGAGCTCCTACAATGAGCAGTTCTTC
TRBJ2-5 | - | - | 13 | TRBV6-5 | CASSRTVQETQYF | TGTGCCAGCAGTCGGACAGTACAAGAGACCCAGTACTTC
TRBJ1-2 | few | TRBD1 | 16 | TRBV4-2 | CASSQDWGPQGAGYPF | TGTGCCAGCAGCCAAGATTGGGGACCCCAGGGGGCCGGCTACCCCTTC
TRBJ1-2 | - | TRBD1 | 14 | TRBV5-6 | CASSPDRVAFGYTF | TGTGCCAGCAGCCCGGACAGGGTAGCATTTGGCTACACCTTC
TRBJ1-2 | - | - | 12 | TRBV27 | CASSTGNYGYTF | TGTGCCAGCAGTACGGGAAACTATGGCTACACCTTC
TRBJ1-1 | - | - | 13 | TRBV5-1 | CASRSFDETEAFF | TGCGCCAGCAGATCCTTCGATGAGACTGAAGCTTTCTTT
TRBJ1-2 | few | TRBD1 | 14 | TRBV9 | CASSVTRDRDGYTF | TGTGCCAGCAGCGTGACTAGGGACAGGGATGGCTACACCTTC
TRBJ1-5 | - | - | 11 | TRBV30 | CAWSVGGPQNF | TGTGCCTGGAGTGTAGGCGGGCCCCAGAATTTT
TRBJ1-3 | - | - | 16 | TRBV6-5 | CASSYSRAVSGNTIYF | TGTGCCAGCAGTTACTCGAGGGCGGTCTCTGGAAACACCATATATTTT
TRBJ2-5 | - | - | 12 | TRBV28 | CASSSVTETQYF | TGTGCCAGCAGCTCGGTCACGGAGACCCAGTACTTC